This T cell receptor beta chain originates from a study of blood T cell repertoires in COVID-19. Study details: Acute-phase and convalescent COVID-19 samples originated in the United States, Italy and Spain. PBMCs, B-cell-depleted T cells, or T cells were the source of the cDNA or gDNA that made up the material.

Germline loops: CDR1 SGHDN, CDR2 FVKESK. The CDR3 length is 13 residues. V was shortened by 0 bases and J by 8 bases, with 5 bases between the two germline ends. Source study methods: Amplified reference gene primers provided the basis for estimating nucleated cell counts. Here immunoSEQ multiplex PCR was the method, and the copy in TCRdb shows in-frame clones only, minus some. V and J calls and clone size are copied from that table; D and trimming were computed from the DNA. The table includes fewer than 200,000 clones, around 87% detected once. The sample comprised peripheral blood. The TCR originated in a young woman who had recovered from COVID-19. V and J are TRBV14 and TRBJ1-6; D not certain. The CDR3: CASSQDRYSPLHF. The CDR3 DNA reads TGTGCCAGCAGCCAAGATCGGTATTCACCCCTCCACTTT.